This TCR beta chain originates from a study of blood T cell repertoires in COVID-19. Study details: Acute-phase and convalescent COVID-19 samples originated in the United States, Italy and Spain. Nucleic acid was either cDNA or gDNA, and it came from T cells, B-cell-depleted T cells, or PBMCs.

Patients from Seattle were sampled longitudinally, starting during active infection. As for this clone: The sample contains more than one DNA sequence encoding this CDR3.

Germline CDR1 SGHTA, CDR2 FQGTGA. V lost 3 bases and J lost 6, with 10 bases in between. The CDR3 runs to 13 residues. As originally analysed: Amplification of reference gene primers was used by the study to estimate nucleated cell counts. Assay used: immunoSEQ multiplex PCR; TCRdb lists only in-frame clones, some missing. That table furnishes V, J and clone size, whereas the DNA furnished D and trimming. This table has just over 350,000 clones, approximately 86% appearing once. The specimen sequenced was peripheral blood. V gene TRBV7-3 combines with J gene TRBJ2-3, with D hard to call. This sequence was found in a woman aged 55 to 70 with COVID-19, enrolled during active disease. The CDR3 sequence: CASSFSNTDTQYF. As DNA, the CDR3 is TGTGCCAGCAGCTTTTCCAACACCGATACGCAGTATTTT.